The 5 T cell receptor beta chains given below trace back to one sample, sequenced in a study of T cell clonotyping in hematopoietic cell transplantation. Time point in this sample: recipient sample about 28 days before transplant, after cytoreduction. Libraries were prepared by immunoSEQ multiplex PCR; TCRdb keeps only in-frame clonotypes and omits some of them. The table includes tens of thousands of clones, less than 96% detected once. The source was peripheral blood mononuclear cells, collected before stem cell transplant. These TCRs come from a woman aged 50 to 60 with acute myeloid leukemia. Some clones in this sample may be carry-over from other donors' samples.

The chain uses TRBV6-1 and TRBJ2-6; no clear D. Germline V lookup: CDR1 MNHNS, CDR2 SASEGT. The CDR3 covers 13 residues. With 4 bases removed from V and 3 bases from J, the gap between germline ends came to 4 bases. The CDR3 DNA reads TGTGCCAGCAGTGTGAGTGGGGCCAACGTCCTGACTTTC. Translating gives CASSVSGANVLTF.

The V and J genes are TRBV7-2 and TRBJ2-5; TRBD1 might be the D (6 bases). The CDR3 contains 16 residues. Germline-derived CDR1 and CDR2 are SGHTA and FQGNSA. V was cut by 5 bases and J by 1 base, with 17 bases left in between. The CDR3 region has the DNA TGTGCCAGCAGCCTTAACTCAGGACAGCTCCAAGAGACCCAGTACTTC. The encoded protein is CASSLNSGQLQETQYF.

The chain employs TRBV9 and TRBJ1-3, with D possibly matching TRBD1 (6 bases). This CDR3 has 14 amino acids. Germline CDR1 reads SGDLS; CDR2 reads YYNGEE. The V gene lost 4 bases and the J gene lost 2 bases, with 10 bases spanning the gap. CDR3 protein: CASSTRTAGNTIYF. CDR3 nucleotides: TGTGCCAGCAGCACCCGGACAGCTGGAAACACCATATATTTT.

The rearrangement links TRBV1 to TRBJ2-7; the D segment call TRBD2 is taken from the table without a DNA check. TRBV1 is given as a pseudogene. The CDR3 is 19 amino acids. CDR3 bases: TGCACCAGCAGCCAAGCTTGTCCCCCCAGGCTAGCTGTTGAATGCGAGCAGTACTTC. This sequence encodes CTSSQACPPRLAVECEQYF.

The rearrangement joins TRBV9 to TRBJ2-7; 10 bases map to TRBD1. Germline CDR1 reads SGDLS; CDR2 reads YYNGEE. The V segment lost 4 bases and the J segment 5 bases; nucleotides outside the gene matches: 6. The CDR3 length is 14 residues. The CDR3 reads CASSFAGQGNEQYF. CDR3 in DNA: TGTGCCAGCAGCTTCGCGGGACAGGGGAACGAGCAGTACTTC.